This T cell receptor beta chain was obtained from a study of T cells expressing NK-cell markers. Study observations and caveats: Several donors likewise had their CD3+CD56-NKG2C+ fraction led by these clonotypes.

Libraries used 5'RACE template switching adding universal primer site and UMIs. TCRdb reprocessed the 5' RACE reads and reports one entry per CDR3 protein, with no DNA. The listing contains 5,500 to 8,000 distinct CDR3 sequences. The CDR3 is made up of 13 amino acids. Comments on this clonotype: The antigen is not known.

The clonotype originates from a man aged 18 to 69 in good health. Sequenced material: blood T cells: a sorted CD56 or NKG2C T cell subset, CD4+ or CD8+ T cells, or bulk PBMC T cells (not recorded which). The chain recombines TRBV12-3 or TRBV12-4 with TRBJ1-2; without DNA, the TCRdb call of TRBD1 cannot be checked. The CDR3 sequence is CASSLRGWWDYTF.